These T cell receptor beta chains were read from a single sample in a study of blood T cell repertoires in COVID-19. Using immunoSEQ multiplex PCR, the repertoire was profiled, and TCRdb retains in-frame clones only, with some absent. Among around 130,000 clones listed, approximately 80% were seen once. Sequencing was carried out using peripheral blood. These receptors were obtained from a woman aged 70-85 years with acute or convalescent COVID-19. CDR3s leave out the opening cysteine and the closing phenylalanine or tryptophan. The D gene is left open where the match is weak. Size tells how often a clone was seen (once, few, many) or the class of an expanded clone, and some rows leave it out.

>TRBJ2-2|TRBD1|TRBV10-1|-
ASSESRGTGELF
>TRBJ2-1|TRBD1|TRBV14|-
ASSQVTGLEQF
>TRBJ1-5|-|TRBV29-1|-
SVGANGQPQH
>TRBJ2-7|-|TRBV20-1|-
SASSRVLGEQY
>TRBJ1-2|TRBD1|TRBV27|-
ASSLSWAGQGPLNYGYT
>TRBJ2-2|-|TRBV6-4|-
ASSVRGFTGELF
>TRBJ1-1|-|TRBV5-4|-
ASSLDSGDTEAF
>TRBJ1-1|-|TRBV7-8|-
ASSQHAGGTEAF
>TRBJ2-1|-|TRBV11-2|-
ASSLGTDNEQF
>TRBJ1-6|-|TRBV4-3|-
ASSQDYGRGSPLH
>TRBJ1-3|-|TRBV10-3|-
AFSGEGSGNTIY
>TRBJ2-7|-|TRBV5-4|-
ASSNYGYGQY
>TRBJ1-1|TRBD1|TRBV6-5|-
ASQGQGASVTAF
>TRBJ1-1|-|TRBV12-2|-
ASRSFTGGITEAF
>TRBJ1-2|TRBD1|TRBV6-5|-
ASRRQGAGGYT
>TRBJ2-1|TRBD2|TRBV3-1/TRBV3-2|-
ASSQAGTNYNEQF
>TRBJ1-1|TRBD1|TRBV5-1|once
ASRQGTGNTEAF
>TRBJ2-4|TRBD2|TRBV7-2|-
ASSLEGLAGVRNIQY
>TRBJ1-5|-|TRBV9|-
ASSPDQGNQPQH
>TRBJ1-1|-|TRBV30|few
AWGLQVNTEAF
>TRBJ1-3|TRBD1|TRBV3-1/TRBV3-2|-
ASSQGPTGRGNTIY
>TRBJ1-2|-|TRBV10-3|-
AIRDRSSDYGYT
>TRBJ2-1|TRBD2|TRBV9|-
ASSVEGLAGGFSSYNEQF
>TRBJ1-6|-|TRBV11-2|-
ASSLFHENSPLH
>TRBJ2-5|TRBD2|TRBV27|-
ASRTSRLAGVSETQY
>TRBJ1-2|TRBD1|TRBV6-2/TRBV6-3|-
ASSTVPGQGNYGYT
>TRBJ1-6|-|TRBV2|few
ASRSGQGGSPLH
>TRBJ1-2|-|TRBV15|-
ATSRSRTASPYGYT
>TRBJ1-6|-|TRBV12-3/TRBV12-4|-
ASSLGASPLH
>TRBJ2-5|-|TRBV5-1|-
ASSFSGGPMKTQY
>TRBJ1-2|-|TRBV2|few
ASSETADYGYT
>TRBJ2-3|-|TRBV3-1/TRBV3-2|-
ASSLGGARPDTQY
>TRBJ1-5|TRBD1|TRBV7-4|-
ASSEEDREHQPQH
>TRBJ1-2|-|TRBV25-1|-
ASSGTGRYGYT
>TRBJ1-2|-|TRBV11-3|-
ASSGRIGPNYGYT
>TRBJ1-2|TRBD1|TRBV7-9|few
ASSSTRTGDNYGYT
>TRBJ1-2|-|TRBV6-2/TRBV6-3|few
ASSLGRGTYNYGYT
>TRBJ2-1|TRBD1|TRBV2|-
ASKTGGNEQF
>TRBJ1-3|-|TRBV6-2/TRBV6-3|-
ASSLQGSLGRPY
>TRBJ2-5|-|TRBV3-1/TRBV3-2|-
ASSPTRQETQY
>TRBJ2-5|TRBD2|TRBV10-3|-
AISVAGAQETQY
>TRBJ2-3|-|TRBV10-3|once
AISADISTDTQY
>TRBJ1-1|-|TRBV5-5|-
ASSLDRLEAF
>TRBJ2-5|TRBD2|TRBV7-6|-
ASSLGVSGGVAETQY
>TRBJ2-5|TRBD1|TRBV7-2|-
ASSSHRGFQETQY
>TRBJ1-1|-|TRBV7-2|-
ASSLYGTRNTEAF
>TRBJ1-6|-|TRBV11-3|few
ASSRHTGSYNSPLH
>TRBJ1-1|TRBD1|TRBV5-6|-
ASSAGQGIATEAF
>TRBJ1-4|-|TRBV7-2|-
ASSRDGGSGEKLF
>TRBJ2-7|TRBD2|TRBV3-1/TRBV3-2|-
ASSQGTSGGTSYEQY
>TRBJ2-3|TRBD1|TRBV11-2|-
ASSLDRGGDTQY
>TRBJ1-3|-|TRBV10-3|-
AIRDSSGNTIY
>TRBJ2-3|TRBD2|TRBV7-9|-
ASSTRNSGGATDTQY
>TRBJ1-1|TRBD1|TRBV7-8|-
ASSLRGTGGTEAF
>TRBJ2-3|TRBD2|TRBV20-1|-
SASMGLAQLSYTDTQY
>TRBJ1-4|-|TRBV5-5|-
ASSLGWGPNEKLF
>TRBJ2-1|-|TRBV7-2|-
ASSPQGGRMGDEQF